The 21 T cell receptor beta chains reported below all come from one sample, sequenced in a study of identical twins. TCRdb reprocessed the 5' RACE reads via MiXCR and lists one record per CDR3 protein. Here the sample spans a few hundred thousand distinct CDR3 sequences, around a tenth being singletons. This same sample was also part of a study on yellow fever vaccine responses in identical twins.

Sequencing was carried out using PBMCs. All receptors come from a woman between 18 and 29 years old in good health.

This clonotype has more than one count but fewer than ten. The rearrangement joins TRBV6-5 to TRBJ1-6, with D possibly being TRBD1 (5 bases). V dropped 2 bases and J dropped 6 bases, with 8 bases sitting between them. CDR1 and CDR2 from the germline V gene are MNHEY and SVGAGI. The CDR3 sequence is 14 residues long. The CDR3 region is CASSYGDLNSPLHF. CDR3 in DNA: TGTGCCAGCAGTTACGGGGACCTTAATTCACCCCTCCACTTT.

CDR3 sequence (DNA): TGTGCCAGCAGCGAAGACTGGGGGGAGTCCTACGAGCAGTACTTC. It codes for CASSEDWGESYEQYF. This sequence joins TRBV21-1 and TRBJ2-7. TRBV21-1 counts as a pseudogene. CDR3 length: 15 residues.

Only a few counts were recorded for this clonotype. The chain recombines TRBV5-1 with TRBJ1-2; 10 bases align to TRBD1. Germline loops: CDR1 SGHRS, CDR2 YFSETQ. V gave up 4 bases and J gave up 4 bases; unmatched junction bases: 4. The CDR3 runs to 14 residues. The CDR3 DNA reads TGCGCCAGCAGCGTGGACAGGGGGGGCTATGGCTACACCTTC. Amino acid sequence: CASSVDRGGYGYTF.

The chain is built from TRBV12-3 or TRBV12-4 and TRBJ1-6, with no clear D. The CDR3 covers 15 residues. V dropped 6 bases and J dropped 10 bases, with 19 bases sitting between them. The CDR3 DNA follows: TGTGCCAGCAGAAGTTCGGGCACGGAGTCCTCACCCCTCCACTTT. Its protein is CASRSSGTESSPLHF.

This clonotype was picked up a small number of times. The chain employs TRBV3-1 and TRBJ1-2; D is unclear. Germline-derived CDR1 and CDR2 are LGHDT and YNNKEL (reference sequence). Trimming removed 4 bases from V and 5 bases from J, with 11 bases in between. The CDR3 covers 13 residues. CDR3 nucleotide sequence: TGTGCCAGCAGCCCGGAGTCCTTTTATGGCTACACCTTC. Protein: CASSPESFYGYTF.

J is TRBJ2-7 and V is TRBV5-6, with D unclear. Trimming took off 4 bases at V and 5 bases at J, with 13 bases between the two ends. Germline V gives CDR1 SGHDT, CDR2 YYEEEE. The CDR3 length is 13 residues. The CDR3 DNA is TGTGCCAGCAGCCCCGCCCCAACCAACGAGCAGTACTTC. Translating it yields CASSPAPTNEQYF.

CDR3 in amino acids: CASSSGGRKTQYF. Written as DNA, the CDR3 is TGTGCCAGCAGTTCCGGGGGGAGAAAGACCCAGTACTTC. The rearrangement links TRBV12-3 or TRBV12-4 to TRBJ2-5, with 7 bases that match TRBD2. V was pared by 4 bases and J by 6 bases, with 5 bases of the junction left unmatched. CDR3 size: 13 residues.

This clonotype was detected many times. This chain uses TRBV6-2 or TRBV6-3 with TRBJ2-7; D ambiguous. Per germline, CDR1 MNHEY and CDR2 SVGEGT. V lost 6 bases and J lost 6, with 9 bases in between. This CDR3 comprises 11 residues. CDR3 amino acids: CASSPLLEQYF. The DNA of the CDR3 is TGTGCCAGCAGCCCGCTACTCGAGCAGTACTTC.

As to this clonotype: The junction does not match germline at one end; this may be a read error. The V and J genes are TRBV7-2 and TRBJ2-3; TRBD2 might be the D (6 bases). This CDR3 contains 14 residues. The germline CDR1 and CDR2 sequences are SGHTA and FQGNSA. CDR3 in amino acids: CSSSLSRGGDPQYF. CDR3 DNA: TGTTCCAGCAGCCTGAGCAGAGGAGGGGACCCGCAGTATTTT.

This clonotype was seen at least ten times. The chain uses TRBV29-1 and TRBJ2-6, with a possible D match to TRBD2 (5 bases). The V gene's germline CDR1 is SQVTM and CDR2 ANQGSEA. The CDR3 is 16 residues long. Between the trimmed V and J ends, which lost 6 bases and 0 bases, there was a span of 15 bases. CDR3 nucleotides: TGCAGCGTACTAGAACTTAGGGACTCTGGGGCCAACGTCCTGACTTTC. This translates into CSVLELRDSGANVLTF.

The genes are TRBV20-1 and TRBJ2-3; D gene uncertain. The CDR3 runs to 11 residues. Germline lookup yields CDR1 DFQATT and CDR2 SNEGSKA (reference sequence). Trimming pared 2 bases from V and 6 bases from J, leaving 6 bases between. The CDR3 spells CSARIGDTQYF. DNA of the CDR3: TGCAGTGCTAGAATCGGGGATACGCAGTATTTT.

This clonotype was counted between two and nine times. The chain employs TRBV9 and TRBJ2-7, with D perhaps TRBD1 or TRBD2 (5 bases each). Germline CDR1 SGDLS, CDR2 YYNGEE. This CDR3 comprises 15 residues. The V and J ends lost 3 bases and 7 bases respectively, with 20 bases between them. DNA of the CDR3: TGTGCCAGCAGCGCCCGGGACCAGAACTTGGGTGAGCAGTACTTC. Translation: CASSARDQNLGEQYF.

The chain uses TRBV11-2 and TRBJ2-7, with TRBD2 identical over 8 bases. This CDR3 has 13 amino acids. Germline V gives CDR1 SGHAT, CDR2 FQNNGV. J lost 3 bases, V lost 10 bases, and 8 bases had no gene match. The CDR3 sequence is CATAIAGLYEQYF. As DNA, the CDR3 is TGTGCCACCGCTATAGCGGGACTCTACGAGCAGTACTTC.

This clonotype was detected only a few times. CDR3 residues: CSARLAGARRVPDTQYF. The CDR3 nucleotides read TGCAGTGCTAGACTAGCGGGGGCCCGGCGCGTGCCAGATACGCAGTATTTT. J is TRBJ2-3 and V is TRBV20-1, with 10 bases fitting TRBD2. CDR1 and CDR2 from the germline V gene are DFQATT and SNEGSKA (reference sequence). The ends lost 2 bases at V and 4 bases at J; junction bases unmatched: 12. The CDR3 contains 17 residues.

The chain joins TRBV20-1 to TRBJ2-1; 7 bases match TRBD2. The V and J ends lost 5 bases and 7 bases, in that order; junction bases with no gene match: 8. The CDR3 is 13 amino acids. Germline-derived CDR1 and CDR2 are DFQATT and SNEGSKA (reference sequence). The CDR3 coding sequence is TGCAGTGCTCCATGGGACTATCTAAATGAGCAGTTCTTC. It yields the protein CSAPWDYLNEQFF.

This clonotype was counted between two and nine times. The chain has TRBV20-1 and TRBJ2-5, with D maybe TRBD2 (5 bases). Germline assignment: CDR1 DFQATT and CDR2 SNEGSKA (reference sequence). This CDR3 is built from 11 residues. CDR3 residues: CSCRPSETQYF. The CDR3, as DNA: TGCAGCTGTCGGCCTAGCGAGACCCAGTACTTC.

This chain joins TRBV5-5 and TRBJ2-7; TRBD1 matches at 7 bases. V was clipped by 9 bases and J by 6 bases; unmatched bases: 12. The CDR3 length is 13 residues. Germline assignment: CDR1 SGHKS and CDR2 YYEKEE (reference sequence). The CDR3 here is CAMGPGTVCEQYF. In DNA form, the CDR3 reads TGTGCCATGGGCCCAGGGACAGTCTGCGAGCAGTACTTC.

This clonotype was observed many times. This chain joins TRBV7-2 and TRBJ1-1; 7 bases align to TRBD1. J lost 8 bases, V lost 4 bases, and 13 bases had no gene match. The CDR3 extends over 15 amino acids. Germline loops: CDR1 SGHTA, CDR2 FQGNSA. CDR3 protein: CASSSTRGQAPEAFF. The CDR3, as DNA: TGTGCCAGCAGCTCAACTCGAGGACAGGCCCCCGAAGCTTTCTTT.

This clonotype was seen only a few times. The CDR3 spells CSVEDLRGGEQFF. The CDR3 DNA is TGCAGCGTTGAAGATTTGAGGGGAGGCGAGCAGTTCTTC. The genes are TRBV29-1 and TRBJ2-1; possible D gene TRBD2, 6 bases. Germline-derived CDR1 and CDR2 are SQVTM and ANQGSEA. This CDR3 contains 13 residues. Trimming shortened V by 0 bases and J by 10 bases, and 13 bases separated the two germline ends.

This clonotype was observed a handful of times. This chain's CDR3 is CSASWWGRGDGYTF. The CDR3 nucleotides are TGCAGTGCCAGCTGGTGGGGTCGGGGCGACGGCTACACCTTC. The genes are TRBV20-1 and TRBJ1-2; a weak D match, TRBD1 (5 bases). The CDR3 runs to 14 residues. V lost 6 bases and J lost 8, with 22 bases in between. CDR1 and CDR2 from the germline V gene are DFQATT and SNEGSKA (reference sequence).

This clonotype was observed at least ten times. The CDR3 here is CASRATPGQGRNEQFF. The CDR3, as DNA: TGTGCCAGCAGGGCGACCCCCGGACAGGGTCGGAATGAGCAGTTCTTC. The gene calls are TRBV2 and TRBJ2-1; 8 nucleotides match TRBD1. The CDR3 consists of 16 residues. V was pared by 6 bases and J by 7 bases, with 14 bases of the junction left unmatched. CDR1 and CDR2 from the germline V gene are SNHLY and FYNNEI. The whole variable domain, remainder taken from reference TRBV2 and TRBJ2-1, is EPEVTQTPSHQVTQMGQEVILRCVPISNHLYFYWYRQILGQKVEFLVSFYNNEISEKSEIFDDQFSVERPDGSNFTLKIRSTKLEDSAMYFCASRATPGQGRNEQFFGPGTRLTVL.